Presented here are 30 T cell receptor beta chains from one specimen sequenced in a study of cytomegalovirus exposure and HLA in healthy donors. Both 60 Vbeta primers and 13 Jbeta primers went into the PCR. The table came from immunoSEQ multiplex PCR; TCRdb's copy has only in-frame clones and leaves some out. The sample consists of 180,000 or so clones, about 81% of them appearing once. The sample comprised PBMCs. Receptors were obtained from a man aged 35 to 55 in good health and CMV-seronegative.

The chain combines TRBV9 with TRBJ1-2, with 7 bases fitting TRBD1. The germline gives CDR1 SGDLS, CDR2 YYNGEE. There are 13 residues in the CDR3. Trimming removed 0 bases from V and 6 bases from J; junction bases left unmatched: 2. The CDR3 spells CASSVGQGDGYTF. Written as DNA, the CDR3 is TGTGCCAGCAGCGTAGGACAGGGAGATGGCTACACCTTC.

The chain is built from TRBV27 and TRBJ1-2; TRBD1 is a possible D gene (6 bases). V was cut by 0 bases and J by 8 bases, with 22 bases left in between. Germline V gene data show CDR1 as MNHEY and CDR2 as SMNVEV (reference sequence). The CDR3 sequence is 17 residues long. CDR3 residues: CASSLSWEGDHRGGYTF. CDR3 in DNA: TGTGCCAGCAGTTTATCTTGGGAGGGGGACCACCGGGGGGGCTACACCTTC.

The V gene is TRBV5-1, the J gene TRBJ2-2, with 7 bases matching TRBD2. Looked up from germline, CDR1 is SGHRS and CDR2 is YFSETQ. The CDR3 has 16 residues. J gave up 1 base and V 0 bases, and 3 bases lay outside the gene matches. CDR3 protein: CASSLVSSGNTGELFF. Written as DNA, the CDR3 is TGCGCCAGCAGCTTGGTATCTAGCGGGAACACCGGGGAGCTGTTTTTT.

J is TRBJ2-3 and V is TRBV5-4, with D possibly matching TRBD1 (5 bases). Trimming took off 5 bases at V and 0 bases at J, with 10 bases between the two ends. The CDR3 runs to 14 residues. CDR1 and CDR2 (germline): SGHNT, YYREEE (reference sequence). CDR3: CASRVQASTDTQYF. The CDR3 DNA follows: TGTGCCAGCAGGGTACAGGCAAGCACAGATACGCAGTATTTT.

This chain uses TRBV6-1 with TRBJ1-2, with TRBD1 as a possible D gene (6 bases). The germline CDR1 and CDR2 sequences are MNHNS and SASEGT. V was trimmed by 0 bases and J by 4 bases, leaving 9 bases between them. The CDR3 covers 14 residues. The CDR3 loop reads CASSEAGGAYGYTF. The DNA for the CDR3 is TGTGCCAGCAGTGAAGCAGGGGGGGCCTATGGCTACACCTTC.

The rearrangement uses TRBV6-5 and TRBJ2-2; a possible D gene is TRBD2 (5 bases). Germline V lookup: CDR1 MNHEY, CDR2 SVGAGI. V lost 0 bases and J lost 6, with 5 bases in between. The CDR3 loop spans 13 amino acids. The CDR3 loop reads CASSYSRAGELFF. The CDR3 DNA follows: TGTGCCAGCAGTTACTCGAGGGCCGGGGAGCTGTTTTTT.

The chain combines TRBV5-1 with TRBJ2-3, with TRBD1 as a possible D gene (6 bases). Germline CDR1 is SGHRS and CDR2 is YFSETQ. V was trimmed by 4 bases and J by 9 bases, leaving 12 bases between them. The CDR3 runs 12 residues. The CDR3 here is CASSHPGTTQYF. The DNA of the CDR3 is TGCGCCAGCAGCCACCCGGGGACAACGCAGTATTTT.

The chain combines TRBV4-3 with TRBJ1-2; D gene uncertain. The CDR3 is 15 residues long. Germline assignment: CDR1 LGHNA and CDR2 YSLEER. V was pared by 4 bases and J by 3 bases, with 15 bases between. The CDR3 nucleotides read TGCGCCAGCAGCCTTCTTCTAACAGAATACTATGGCTACACCTTC. Translated, it gives CASSLLLTEYYGYTF.

This chain links TRBV28 with TRBJ1-4, with 10 positions matching TRBD1. Germline V gene sequence: CDR1 MDHEN, CDR2 SYDVKM. The CDR3 runs to 16 residues. The trim removed 6 bases at V and 8 bases at J, leaving 12 bases unmatched. The chain's CDR3 is CASSQGTGTGEEKLFF. The CDR3 region has the DNA TGTGCCAGCAGCCAAGGAACCGGGACAGGGGAGGAAAAACTGTTTTTT.

The chain couples TRBV28 to TRBJ2-3; D unresolved. The CDR3 runs to 12 residues. CDR1 and CDR2 from the germline V gene are MDHEN and SYDVKM. With 1 base removed from V and 14 bases from J, the gap between germline ends came to 13 bases. In DNA, the CDR3 is TGTGCCAGCAGTTTATCGACAACCACCCCGTATTTT. Residues: CASSLSTTTPYF.

The chain has TRBV5-6 and TRBJ1-5, with D perhaps TRBD1 (6 bases). Germline V CDR1 and CDR2: SGHDT, YYEEEE. The CDR3 consists of 14 residues. The germline V and J ends were trimmed by 0 bases and 7 bases, with 11 bases remaining between them. CDR3 in DNA: TGTGCCAGCAGCTTGGACAGGGAAGGACAGCCCCAGCATTTT. It translates to CASSLDREGQPQHF.

The chain is built from TRBV6-5 and TRBJ2-3; 7 positions match TRBD2. J lost 4 bases, V lost 0 bases, and 4 bases had no gene match. The CDR3 runs 15 residues. Germline V gives CDR1 MNHEY, CDR2 SVGAGI. The CDR3 nucleotides are TGTGCCAGCAGTTACTCGGGGGGGTTCGCAGATACGCAGTATTTT. Protein sequence: CASSYSGGFADTQYF.

The chain links TRBV7-8 to TRBJ2-1; TRBD2 agrees at 13 bases. There are 15 residues in the CDR3. The germline gives CDR1 SGHVS, CDR2 FQNEAQ. The junction had 2 bases not matched to a gene; V was cut back by 5 bases and J by 4 bases. The DNA for the CDR3 is TGTGCCAGCAGCACTAGCGGGGGGGTTTACAATGAGCAGTTCTTC. This codes for CASSTSGGVYNEQFF.

This sequence joins TRBV30 and TRBJ2-5; D gene ambiguous. The length of the CDR3 is 10 residues. With 8 bases removed from V and 4 bases from J, the gap between germline ends came to 8 bases. Germline CDR1 and CDR2: GTSNPN and SVGIG (reference sequence). DNA of the CDR3: TGTGCCGGAGAGAGAGAGACCCAGTACTTC. Amino acid sequence: CAGERETQYF.

This clone appeared a single time. The chain uses TRBV4-3 and TRBJ2-4; 7 bases agree with TRBD1. CDR1 and CDR2 (germline): LGHNA, YSLEER. V trimming: 0 bases; J trimming: 1 base; junction bases outside the gene matches: 6. This CDR3 has 17 residues. CDR3 nucleotides: TGCGCCAGCAGCCAAGATCTTGGCAGGGGGGCCAAAAACATTCAGTACTTC. It translates to CASSQDLGRGAKNIQYF.

This clone was found a few times. This rearrangement joins TRBV19 to TRBJ2-7, with D maybe TRBD2 (6 bases). This CDR3 is built from 14 residues. Germline V lookup: CDR1 LNHDA, CDR2 SQIVND (reference sequence). The V end lost 1 base, the J end lost 7 bases, and 14 bases lay between the germline ends. CDR3 amino acids: CASSIGGAPREQYF. The CDR3 coding sequence is TGTGCCAGTAGTATAGGCGGGGCTCCTCGGGAGCAGTACTTC.

This clone has more than one count but fewer than ten. This rearrangement joins TRBV9 to TRBJ2-7; TRBD1 might be the D (5 bases). CDR3 size: 14 residues. Germline loops: CDR1 SGDLS, CDR2 YYNGEE. Trimming shortened V by 2 bases and J by 2 bases, and 11 bases separated the two germline ends. In DNA form, the CDR3 reads TGTGCCAGCAGCGTGACAGTGGCCCCCTACGAGCAGTACTTC. Amino acids: CASSVTVAPYEQYF.

J is TRBJ2-2 and V is TRBV29-1; 10 positions match TRBD1. CDR3 length: 15 amino acids. Trimming removed 7 bases from V and 5 bases from J; junction bases left unmatched: 10. CDR1 is SQVTM and CDR2 is ANQGSEA in the germline V gene. This chain's CDR3 is CSASPGTGETGELFF. DNA of the CDR3: TGCAGCGCATCACCGGGGACAGGGGAAACCGGGGAGCTGTTTTTT.

The rearrangement uses TRBV7-2 and TRBJ2-2; 9 nucleotides align to TRBD2. V was pared by 1 base and J by 2 bases, with 5 bases of the junction left unmatched. Germline V gene data show CDR1 as SGHTA and CDR2 as FQGNSA. The CDR3 has 17 residues. CDR3 nucleotides: TGTGCCAGCAGCTTAGGTATTAGCGGGGGAAACACCGGGGAGCTGTTTTTT. Translation: CASSLGISGGNTGELFF. Combining the CDR3 with reference TRBV7-2 and TRBJ2-2 gives the whole variable domain GAGVSQSPSNKVTEKGKDVELRCDPISGHTALYWYRQSLGQGLEFLIYFQGNSAPDKSGLPSDRFSAERTGGSVSTLTIQRTQQEDSAVYLCASSLGISGGNTGELFFGEGSRLTVL.

In its sample, this clone was seen once. This sequence joins TRBV11-3 and TRBJ2-4, with 12 bases matching TRBD2. Trimming took 4 bases from V and 7 from J; bases not matched to a gene: 8. The germline gives CDR1 SGHNT, CDR2 YENEEA. The CDR3 length is 16 residues. CDR3 DNA: TGTGCCAGCAGCTCTGCTAGCGGGGGGGCTAGGAACATTCAGTACTTC. Translation: CASSSASGGARNIQYF.

This clone was seen a handful of times. V is TRBV7-2 and J is TRBJ1-3; the D is unclear. Germline assignment: CDR1 SGHTA and CDR2 FQGNSA. V was cut by 2 bases and J by 1 base, with 6 bases left in between. The CDR3 totals 14 residues. The CDR3 region is CASSLQTSGNTIYF. For the CDR3, the DNA is TGTGCCAGCAGCTTACAAACTTCTGGAAACACCATATATTTT.

In this sample, this clone turned up a few times. DNA for the CDR3: TGTGCCTCTCGAATCCCTGCAGGGTACACCGGGGAGCTGTTTTTT. This encodes CASRIPAGYTGELFF. The V and J genes are TRBV7-9 and TRBJ2-2; the D gene is possibly TRBD1 (5 bases). V lost 11 bases to trimming and J lost 3 bases, with 19 bases between them. Germline CDR1 is SEHNR and CDR2 is FQNEAQ (reference sequence). This CDR3 is 15 amino acids long.

The chain carries TRBV6-5 and TRBJ1-2, with TRBD1 identical over 9 bases. The junction had 7 bases not matched to a gene; V was cut back by 0 bases and J by 5 bases. The germline CDR1 and CDR2 sequences are MNHEY and SVGAGI. The CDR3 has 16 residues. In DNA form, the CDR3 reads TGTGCCAGCAGTTACTCGATAACCGGGACAGGGTATGGCTACACCTTC. Residues: CASSYSITGTGYGYTF.

The rearrangement links TRBV28 to TRBJ2-2; no clear D. CDR1 is MDHEN, CDR2 SYDVKM, per germline. The CDR3 contains 11 residues. V gave up 5 bases and J gave up 6 bases, with 4 bases separating them. The CDR3 sequence: CASSESGELFF. The CDR3 nucleotides are TGTGCCAGCAGTGAGTCCGGGGAGCTGTTTTTT.

This chain joins TRBV6-5 and TRBJ2-7, with no clear D. Germline V lookup: CDR1 MNHEY, CDR2 SVGAGI. Trimming removed 6 bases at V and 1 base at J, with 10 bases between. The CDR3 is made up of 13 amino acids. The CDR3 spells CASSLLPSYEQYF. CDR3 bases: TGTGCCAGCAGCTTACTCCCGTCCTACGAGCAGTACTTC.

The gene calls are TRBV4-2 and TRBJ1-1; the match to TRBD1 covers 11 bases. The CDR3 is 16 amino acids. Looked up from germline, CDR1 is LGHNA and CDR2 is YNFKEQ. V lost 5 bases and J lost 5; bases outside the gene matches: 10. CDR3 protein: CASSAGTGGFNTEAFF. CDR3 in DNA: TGTGCCAGCAGCGCCGGGACAGGGGGATTTAATACTGAAGCTTTCTTT.

The rearrangement joins TRBV7-3 to TRBJ2-2; a possible D gene is TRBD2 (6 bases). Germline V gene data show CDR1 as SGHTA and CDR2 as FQGTGA. V was trimmed by 2 bases and J by 4 bases, leaving 8 bases between them. The CDR3 totals 14 residues. The CDR3 nucleotides are TGTGCCAGCAGCTTAGGGGGAGGCACCGGGGAGCTGTTTTTT. It specifies CASSLGGGTGELFF.

This clone was recorded a few times. The chain has TRBV6-1 and TRBJ2-7; the D gene is possibly TRBD1 (6 bases). The ends were cut back, 2 bases at V and 6 bases at J, with 14 bases in the middle. Germline CDR1 and CDR2: MNHNS and SASEGT. The CDR3 runs to 14 residues. CDR3 protein: CASSEIPTGREQYF. The CDR3 DNA reads TGTGCCAGCAGTGAAATACCAACAGGGCGCGAGCAGTACTTC.

In this sample, this clone turned up once. V gene TRBV5-1 combines with J gene TRBJ1-1, with D hard to call. Looked up from germline, CDR1 is SGHRS and CDR2 is YFSETQ. This CDR3 region has 13 residues. The germline V and J ends were trimmed by 2 bases and 2 bases, with 7 bases remaining between them. Here the CDR3 reads CASSFAVNTEAFF. CDR3 nucleotide sequence: TGCGCCAGCAGCTTCGCAGTTAACACTGAAGCTTTCTTT.

This chain links TRBV7-2 with TRBJ2-6; possible D gene TRBD1, 6 bases. The germline V gene encodes CDR1 SGHTA and CDR2 FQGNSA. With 5 bases removed from V and 0 bases from J, the gap between germline ends came to 11 bases. The CDR3 totals 16 residues. The CDR3 coding sequence is TGTGCCAGCAGCCTGGGGGCGAGCTCTGGGGCCAACGTCCTGACTTTC. This gives the protein CASSLGASSGANVLTF.